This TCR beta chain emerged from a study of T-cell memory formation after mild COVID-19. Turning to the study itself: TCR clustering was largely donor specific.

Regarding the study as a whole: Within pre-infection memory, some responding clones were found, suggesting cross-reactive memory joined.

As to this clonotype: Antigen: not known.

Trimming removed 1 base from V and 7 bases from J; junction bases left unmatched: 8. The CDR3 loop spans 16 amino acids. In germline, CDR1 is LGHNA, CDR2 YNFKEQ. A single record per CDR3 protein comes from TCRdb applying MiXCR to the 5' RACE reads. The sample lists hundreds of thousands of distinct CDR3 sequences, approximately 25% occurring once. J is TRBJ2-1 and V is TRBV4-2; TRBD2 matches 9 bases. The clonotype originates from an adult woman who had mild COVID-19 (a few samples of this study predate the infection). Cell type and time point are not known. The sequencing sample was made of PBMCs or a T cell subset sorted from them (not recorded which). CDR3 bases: TGTGCCAGCAGCCAAGTGTCCGCGGGGGGGCGAAATGAGCAGTTCTTC. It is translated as CASSQVSAGGRNEQFF.